What follows are 7 T cell receptor beta chains derived from one specimen sequenced in a study of blood T cell repertoires in COVID-19. TCRdb's table, derived via immunoSEQ multiplex PCR, lists solely in-frame clones and lacks some. Of about 23,000 clones detected, 65% to 90% appear once; the ten largest clones hold about 48%. The sample comprised peripheral blood. The receptors shown here come from an older man with acute or convalescent COVID-19.

The chain uses TRBV5-8 and TRBJ2-3; D perhaps matches TRBD1 (6 bases). Trimming left V 5 bases short and J 2 bases short, with 15 bases between. The CDR3 runs 15 residues. Germline values: CDR1 SGHTS, CDR2 YDEGEE. CDR3 nucleotides: TGTGCCAGCAGTCTGGGACACCACTCCACAGATACGCAGTATTTT. Translated: CASSLGHHSTDTQYF. The variable domain in full, with the rest retrieved from reference TRBV5-8 and TRBJ2-3, is EAGVTQSPTHLIKTRGQQATLRCSPISGHTSVYWYQQALGLGLQFLLWYDEGEERNRGNFPPRFSGRQFPNYSSELNVNALELEDSALYLCASSLGHHSTDTQYFGPGTRLTVL.

In this sample, this clone turned up a few times. This chain uses TRBV18 with TRBJ1-4, with 9 bases lining up with TRBD1. Trimming took 2 bases from V and 8 from J; bases not matched to a gene: 9. The CDR3 sequence is 16 residues long. CDR1 and CDR2 (germline): KGHSH, LQKENI. The CDR3 nucleotides are TGTGCCAGCTCACCAGGGGACAGGGCTGGTGGCGAAAAACTGTTTTTT. Protein product: CASSPGDRAGGEKLFF.

V and J are TRBV4-2 and TRBJ2-4; possibly TRBD1 for D (5 bases). The CDR3 totals 15 residues. V was shortened by 0 bases and J by 6 bases, with 12 bases between the two germline ends. Germline assignment: CDR1 LGHNA and CDR2 YNFKEQ. The CDR3, as DNA: TGTGCCAGCAGCCAAGAGGACCAGCAGGGAAACATTCAGTACTTC. Translating gives CASSQEDQQGNIQYF.

The gene calls are TRBV5-1 and TRBJ1-2; D is unclear. Trimming left V 4 bases short and J 8 bases short, with 18 bases between. CDR1 is SGHRS, CDR2 YFSETQ, per germline. This CDR3 has 14 residues. CDR3 sequence (DNA): TGCGCCAGCAGCCGGTCGGAGGGTGTAGGAGGCTACACCTTC. Its translation: CASSRSEGVGGYTF.

V and J are TRBV19 and TRBJ1-2; 9 positions agree with TRBD1. V shed 4 bases and J 4 bases; nucleotides not matched to a gene: 10. The CDR3 contains 16 residues. Looked up from germline, CDR1 is LNHDA and CDR2 is SQIVND (reference sequence). CDR3 sequence reads: CASSTIQGASPYGYTF. CDR3 in DNA: TGTGCCAGTAGTACGATACAGGGGGCGTCCCCCTATGGCTACACCTTC.

V gene TRBV30 combines with J gene TRBJ2-3; D may be TRBD2 (6 bases). The CDR3 totals 15 residues. Per the germline V gene, CDR1 is GTSNPN and CDR2 is SVGIG (reference sequence). Trimming pared 1 base from V and 5 bases from J, leaving 16 bases between. The CDR3 loop is CAWSDGSPGGDTQYF. The CDR3 coding sequence is TGTGCCTGGAGTGATGGGTCCCCCGGGGGAGATACGCAGTATTTT.

This clone was recorded once. One end of the junction varies from germline; a read error may be responsible. The rearrangement uses TRBV6-5 and TRBJ2-7; D not certain. The CDR3 extends over 15 amino acids. Germline-derived CDR1 and CDR2 are MNHEY and SVGAGI. CDR3 region: CASSSKSKRPTSKIF. DNA of the CDR3: TGTGCCAGCAGTTCCAAGTCTAAGCGTCCTACGAGCAAAATCTTC.